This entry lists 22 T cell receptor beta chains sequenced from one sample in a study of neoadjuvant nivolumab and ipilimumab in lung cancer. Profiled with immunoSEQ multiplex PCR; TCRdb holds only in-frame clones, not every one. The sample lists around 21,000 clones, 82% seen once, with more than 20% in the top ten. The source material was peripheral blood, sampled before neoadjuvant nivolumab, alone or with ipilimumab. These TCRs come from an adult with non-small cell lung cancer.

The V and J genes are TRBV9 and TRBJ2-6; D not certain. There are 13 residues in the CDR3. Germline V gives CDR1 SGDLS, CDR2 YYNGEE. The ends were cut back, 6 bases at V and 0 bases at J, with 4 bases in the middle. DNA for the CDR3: TGTGCCAGCAAGCCCTCTGGGGCCAACGTCCTGACTTTC. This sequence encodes CASKPSGANVLTF.

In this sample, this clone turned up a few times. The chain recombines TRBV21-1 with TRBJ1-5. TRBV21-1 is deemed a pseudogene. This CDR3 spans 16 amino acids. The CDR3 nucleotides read TGTGCCAGCAGCAAAGGTGTCCCTAGGCGCAATCAGCCCCAGCATTTT. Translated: CASSKGVPRRNQPQHF.

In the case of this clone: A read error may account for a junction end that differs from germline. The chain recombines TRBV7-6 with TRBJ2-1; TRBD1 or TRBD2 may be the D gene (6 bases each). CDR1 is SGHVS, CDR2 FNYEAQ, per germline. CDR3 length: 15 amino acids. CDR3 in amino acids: CASSLWGASNNEQFF. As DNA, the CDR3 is TGTGCCAGCAGCTTATGGGGGGCCTCCAACAATGAGCAGTTCTTC.

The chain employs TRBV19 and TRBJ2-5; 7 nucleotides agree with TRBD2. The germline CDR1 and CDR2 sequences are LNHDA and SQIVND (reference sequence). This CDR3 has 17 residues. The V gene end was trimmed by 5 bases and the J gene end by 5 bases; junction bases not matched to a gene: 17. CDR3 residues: CASSPLAGADVAETQYF. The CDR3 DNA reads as TGTGCCAGTAGTCCCCTGGCGGGAGCGGACGTTGCGGAGACCCAGTACTTC.

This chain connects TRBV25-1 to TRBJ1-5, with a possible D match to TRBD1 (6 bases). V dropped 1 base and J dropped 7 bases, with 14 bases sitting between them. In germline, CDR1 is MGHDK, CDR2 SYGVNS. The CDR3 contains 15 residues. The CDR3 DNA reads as TGTGCCAGCAGTGAATCTGGACAGTTCACCCAGCCCCAGCATTTT. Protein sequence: CASSESGQFTQPQHF.

The CDR3 DNA reads as TGCGCCAGCAGTGATAGAGGGGTAGGTGGCTACACCTTC. This translates into CASSDRGVGGYTF. The rearrangement joins TRBV10-2 to TRBJ1-2; perhaps TRBD1 as D (5 bases). The CDR3 extends over 13 amino acids. In germline, CDR1 is WSHSY, CDR2 SAAADI. The V end was cut by 3 bases, the J end by 7 bases, with 12 bases between.

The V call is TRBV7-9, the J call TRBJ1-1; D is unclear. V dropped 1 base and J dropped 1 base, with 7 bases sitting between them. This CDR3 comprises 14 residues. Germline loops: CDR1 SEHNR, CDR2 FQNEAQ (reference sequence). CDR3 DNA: TGTGCCAGCAGCTTAGGGGTCGAGAACACTGAAGCTTTCTTT. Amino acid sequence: CASSLGVENTEAFF.

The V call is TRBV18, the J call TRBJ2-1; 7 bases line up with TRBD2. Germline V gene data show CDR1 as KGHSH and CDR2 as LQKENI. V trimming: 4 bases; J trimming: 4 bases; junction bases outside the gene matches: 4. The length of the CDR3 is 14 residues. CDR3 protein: CASSLASGYNEQFF. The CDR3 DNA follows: TGTGCCAGCTCACTGGCTAGCGGTTACAATGAGCAGTTCTTC. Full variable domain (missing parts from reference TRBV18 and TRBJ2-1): NAGVMQNPRHLVRRRGQEARLRCSPMKGHSHVYWYRQLPEEGLKFMVYLQKENIIDESGMPKERFSAEFPKEGPSILRIQQVVRGDSAAYFCASSLASGYNEQFFGPGTRLTVL.

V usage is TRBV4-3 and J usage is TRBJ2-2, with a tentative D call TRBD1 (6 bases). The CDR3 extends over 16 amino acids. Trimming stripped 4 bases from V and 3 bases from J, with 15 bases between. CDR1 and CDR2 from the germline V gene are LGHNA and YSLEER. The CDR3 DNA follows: TGCGCCAGCAGCCCCTATCCCAGGGGCGACACCGGGGAGCTGTTTTTT. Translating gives CASSPYPRGDTGELFF.

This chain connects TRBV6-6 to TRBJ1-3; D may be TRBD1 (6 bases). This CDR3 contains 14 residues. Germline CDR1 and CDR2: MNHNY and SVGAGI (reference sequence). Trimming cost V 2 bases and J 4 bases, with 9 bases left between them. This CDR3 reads CASSYDRTGNTIYF. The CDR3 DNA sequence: TGTGCCAGCAGTTACGACAGGACCGGAAACACCATATATTTT.

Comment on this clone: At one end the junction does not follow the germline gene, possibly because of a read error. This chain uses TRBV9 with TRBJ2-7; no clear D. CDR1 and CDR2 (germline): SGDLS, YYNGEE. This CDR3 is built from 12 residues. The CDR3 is CASRVDPGEQYF. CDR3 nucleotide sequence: TGTGCCAGCCGCGTAGATCCAGGTGAGCAGTACTTC.

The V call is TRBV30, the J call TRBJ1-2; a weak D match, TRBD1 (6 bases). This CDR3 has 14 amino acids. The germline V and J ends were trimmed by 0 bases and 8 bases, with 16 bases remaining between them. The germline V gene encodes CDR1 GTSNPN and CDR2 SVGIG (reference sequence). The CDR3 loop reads CAWSVRAGARGYTF. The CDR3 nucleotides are TGTGCCTGGAGTGTACGGGCGGGGGCGAGGGGCTACACCTTC.

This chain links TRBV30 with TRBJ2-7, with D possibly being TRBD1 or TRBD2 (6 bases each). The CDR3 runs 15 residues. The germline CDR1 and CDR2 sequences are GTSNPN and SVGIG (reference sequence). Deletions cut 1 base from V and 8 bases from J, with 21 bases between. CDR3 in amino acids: CAWSAKGGLGGQQYF. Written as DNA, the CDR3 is TGTGCCTGGAGTGCAAAAGGGGGACTCGGGGGCCAGCAGTACTTC.

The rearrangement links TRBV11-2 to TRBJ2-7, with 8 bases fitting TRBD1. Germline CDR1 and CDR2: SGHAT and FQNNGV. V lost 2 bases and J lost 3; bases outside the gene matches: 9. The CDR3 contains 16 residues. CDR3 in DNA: TGTGCCAGCAGCTTACAAGCGGCAGGGGGCTTCTACGAGCAGTACTTC. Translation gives CASSLQAAGGFYEQYF.

CDR3 residues: CASSSTGYYEQYF. The CDR3 nucleotides are TGTGCCAGCAGTTCGACGGGGTACTACGAGCAGTACTTC. J is TRBJ2-7 and V is TRBV11-1, with a tentative D call TRBD2 (5 bases). The CDR3 is made up of 13 amino acids. V lost 6 bases, J lost 3 bases, and 12 bases lay in between. CDR1 is SGHAT, CDR2 FQDESV, per germline (reference sequence).

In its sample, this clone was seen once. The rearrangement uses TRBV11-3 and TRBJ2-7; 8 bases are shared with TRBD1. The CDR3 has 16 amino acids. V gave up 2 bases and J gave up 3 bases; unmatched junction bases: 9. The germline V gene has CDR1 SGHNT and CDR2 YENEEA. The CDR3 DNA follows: TGTGCCAGCAGCTTAAGGTCCAGGGGGCTTTTCTACGAGCAGTACTTC. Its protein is CASSLRSRGLFYEQYF.

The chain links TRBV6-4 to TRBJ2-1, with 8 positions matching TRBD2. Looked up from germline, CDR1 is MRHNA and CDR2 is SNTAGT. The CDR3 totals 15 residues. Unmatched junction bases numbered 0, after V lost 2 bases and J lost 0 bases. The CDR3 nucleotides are TGTGCCAGCAGTGACAGCGGGAGCTCCTACAATGAGCAGTTCTTC. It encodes CASSDSGSSYNEQFF.

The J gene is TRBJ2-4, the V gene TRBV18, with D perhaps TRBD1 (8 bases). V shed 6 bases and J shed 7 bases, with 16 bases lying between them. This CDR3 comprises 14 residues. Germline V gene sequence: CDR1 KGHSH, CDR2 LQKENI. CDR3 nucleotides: TGTGCCAGCTCGCCCAACAGGGGGGGGAACATTCAGTACTTC. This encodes CASSPNRGGNIQYF. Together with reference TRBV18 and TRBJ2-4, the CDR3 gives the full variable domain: NAGVMQNPRHLVRRRGQEARLRCSPMKGHSHVYWYRQLPEEGLKFMVYLQKENIIDESGMPKERFSAEFPKEGPSILRIQQVVRGDSAAYFCASSPNRGGNIQYFGAGTRLSVL.

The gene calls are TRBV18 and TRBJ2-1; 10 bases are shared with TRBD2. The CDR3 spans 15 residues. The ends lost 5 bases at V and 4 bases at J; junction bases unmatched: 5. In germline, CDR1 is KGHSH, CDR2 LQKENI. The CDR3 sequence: CASSVAGGSYNEQFF. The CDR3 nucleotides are TGTGCCAGCTCAGTAGCGGGAGGATCTTACAATGAGCAGTTCTTC.

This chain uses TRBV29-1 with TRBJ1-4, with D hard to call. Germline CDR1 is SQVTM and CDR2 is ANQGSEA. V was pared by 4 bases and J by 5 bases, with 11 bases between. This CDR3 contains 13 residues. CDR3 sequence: CSVGWAENEKLFF. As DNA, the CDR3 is TGCAGCGTTGGGTGGGCCGAAAATGAAAAACTGTTTTTT.

CDR3 sequence: CASSPQGAQEKLFF. CDR3 coding DNA: TGCGCCAGCAGCCCCCAGGGGGCGCAGGAAAAACTGTTTTTT. The chain joins TRBV5-1 to TRBJ1-4, with 8 bases matching TRBD1. The germline CDR1 and CDR2 sequences are SGHRS and YFSETQ. Trimming at V came to 4 bases and at J to 8 bases, leaving 7 bases not matched to a gene. This CDR3 is built from 14 residues.

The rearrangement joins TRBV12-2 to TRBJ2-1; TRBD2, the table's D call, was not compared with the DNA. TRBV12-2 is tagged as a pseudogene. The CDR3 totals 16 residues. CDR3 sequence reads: CASRLGSRLPDNEQFF. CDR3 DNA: TGTGCAAGTCGCTTAGGGAGTAGATTGCCTGACAATGAGCAGTTCTTC.